These T cell receptor beta chains were read from a single sample in a study of CD8+CD57+ T cells in acquired aplastic anemia. TCRdb reprocessed the reads with MiXCR, giving one entry per CDR3 protein. The table includes about 170,000 distinct CDR3 sequences, around 50% detected once. Sequences were obtained from sorted CD4+, CD8+, or CD8+CD57+ T cells (not recorded which) from PBMCs. These receptors were collected from a human donor with aplastic anemia. Each CDR3 is given without its conserved first and last residue. Fields, in order: V gene, J gene, CDR3 protein.

>TRBV2|TRBJ1-2
ASPNPGQESYGYT
>TRBV3-1|TRBJ2-1
ASSHHSRGSSYNEQF
>TRBV29-1|TRBJ2-7
SVLDSETYEQY
>TRBV10-3|TRBJ2-3
AISDPSKTDTQY
>TRBV20-1|TRBJ2-1
SAISGASSYDEQF
>TRBV10-3|TRBJ1-2
AISEWGDNYGYT
>TRBV5-1|TRBJ2-3
ASSSASGGAGGTDTQY
>TRBV29-1|TRBJ2-7
SVGQGGNYEQY
>TRBV19|TRBJ2-1
ASSPRGLAGASSYNEQF
>TRBV20-1|TRBJ2-7
SADSGASSYEQY